This T cell receptor beta chain appears in the sequencing data of a study of beta chain features in type 1 diabetes. Background on the study: Across the samples, some 98,000,000 sorted cells were examined in total.

cDNA synthesis used the whole RNA isolate, giving expressed TCRB sequences. Profiled with immunoSEQ multiplex PCR; TCRdb holds only in-frame clones, not every one. The sample has around 280,000 clones; around 16% are singletons. Study outcomes and limitations: All four CD4+ subsets of Type 1 diabetes patients contained TCRB CDR3s that were moderately but significantly shorter. In the patient group, naive, central memory and Treg TCRB repertoires seemed more alike than in the healthy donor group. The analysis here could not establish whether HLA type shapes TCRB rearrangement.

CDR1 SGHRS and CDR2 YFSETQ come from the germline V gene. With 0 bases removed from V and 7 bases from J, the gap between germline ends came to 17 bases. The CDR3 has 16 residues. Each sorted fraction was over 95% pure. This clone was observed a few times. Its target is not known. Sample: naive CD4+ T cells from blood. The clonotype was recovered from a man between 18 and 29 years old with type 1 diabetes. The chain links TRBV5-1 to TRBJ2-1; a weak D match, TRBD2 (6 bases). The CDR3 is CASSLDRILALNEQFF. The DNA for the CDR3 is TGCGCCAGCAGCTTGGATCGGATACTAGCTCTGAATGAGCAGTTCTTC.